A single sample is the source of the 26 T cell receptor beta chains below, sequenced in a study of T cells in Graves' hyperthyroidism and ophthalmopathy. Regions amplified from RNA transcripts were the TCR beta CDR3 regions. The TCR CDR3 first-round RT-PCR relied on the HTBI primer set. From the multiplex PCR reads, TCRdb called clonotypes with MiXCR, one entry per CDR3 protein. This sample has 700,000 or so distinct CDR3 sequences, with approximately 16% found just once. Sequencing used blood. The receptors shown here come from a man between 18 and 29 years old with Graves' hyperthyroidism.

This clonotype was seen a handful of times. V and J are TRBV28 and TRBJ2-1; a weak D match, TRBD2 (6 bases). Trimming took off 1 base at V and 7 bases at J, with 11 bases between the two ends. The CDR3 is 14 amino acids. The germline CDR1 and CDR2 sequences are MDHEN and SYDVKM. CDR3 coding DNA: TGTGCCAGCAGTTTATTGGGGGACTCGAATGAGCAGTTCTTC. Translating it yields CASSLLGDSNEQFF.

V usage is TRBV3-1 and J usage is TRBJ1-2; tentatively, D is TRBD1 (5 bases). V was clipped by 1 base and J by 5 bases, with 8 bases between them. The CDR3 length is 13 residues. Per germline, CDR1 LGHDT and CDR2 YNNKEL (reference sequence). The CDR3 is CASSQGQSYGYTF. The CDR3 DNA reads as TGTGCCAGCAGCCAAGGACAGTCTTATGGCTACACCTTC. The full variable domain, with the rest looked up from reference TRBV3-1 and TRBJ1-2, is DTAVSQTPKYLVTQMGNDKSIKCEQNLGHDTMYWYKQDSKKFLKIMFSYNNKELIINETVPNRFSPKSPDKAHLNLHINSLELGDSAVYFCASSQGQSYGYTFGSGTRLTVV.

Details on this clonotype: It may be a read error: a sequence one base away is much more abundant. This CDR3 reads CASKGWNSPLHF. In DNA form, the CDR3 reads TGTGCCAGCAAGGGTTGGAATTCACCCCTCCACTTT. The J gene is TRBJ1-6, the V gene TRBV2; D is undetermined. V was clipped by 7 bases and J by 7 bases, with 8 bases between them. The V gene's germline CDR1 is SNHLY and CDR2 FYNNEI. CDR3 length equals 12 residues.

This clonotype was counted a few times. The J gene is TRBJ2-1, the V gene TRBV20-1, with D maybe TRBD2 (5 bases). Germline V gene sequence: CDR1 DFQATT, CDR2 SNEGSKA (reference sequence). This CDR3 is 14 amino acids long. Trimming took 3 bases from V and 0 from J, leaving 9 bases between them. The CDR3 nucleotides read TGCAGTGCTAGGGAGGCTAGCTCCTACAATGAGCAGTTCTTC. This encodes CSAREASSYNEQFF.

This chain joins TRBV20-1 and TRBJ2-1; 8 positions match TRBD2. The length of the CDR3 is 16 residues. The ends lost 6 bases at V and 4 bases at J; junction bases unmatched: 14. Germline CDR1 and CDR2: DFQATT and SNEGSKA (reference sequence). CDR3 residues: CSAHLVGRVRYNEQFF. The CDR3 DNA reads TGCAGTGCCCACTTGGTCGGGAGGGTTCGGTACAATGAGCAGTTCTTC.

This clonotype was seen a few times. V and J are TRBV9 and TRBJ2-3; no definite D call. Germline V CDR1 and CDR2: SGDLS, YYNGEE. There are 13 residues in the CDR3. The V gene lost 0 bases and the J gene lost 2 bases, with 4 bases spanning the gap. DNA for the CDR3: TGTGCCAGCAGCGTAGCCAACACAGATACGCAGTATTTT. This sequence encodes CASSVANTDTQYF. The variable domain in full, completed from reference TRBV9 and TRBJ2-3, reads DSGVTQTPKHLITATGQRVTLRCSPRSGDLSVYWYQQSLDQGLQFLIQYYNGEERAKGNILERFSAQQFPDLHSELNLSSLELGDSALYFCASSVANTDTQYFGPGTRLTVL.

This rearrangement joins TRBV20-1 to TRBJ1-3, with D hard to call. Germline V gene lookup returns CDR1 DFQATT and CDR2 SNEGSKA (reference sequence). This CDR3 is built from 12 residues. Trimming left V 5 bases short and J 0 bases short, with 5 bases between. The CDR3 sequence: CSAPYSGNTIYF. The CDR3 bases are TGCAGTGCTCCGTACTCTGGAAACACCATATATTTT.

This clonotype occurred many times. V usage is TRBV7-9 and J usage is TRBJ2-5; TRBD1 matches at 7 bases. Germline assignment: CDR1 SEHNR and CDR2 FQNEAQ (reference sequence). The CDR3 runs to 14 residues. With V trimmed by 7 bases and J by 5 bases, 10 bases remained unmatched. The CDR3 loop reads CASTLKGAKETQYF. As DNA, the CDR3 is TGTGCCAGCACCCTTAAGGGGGCGAAGGAGACCCAGTACTTC.

The chain carries TRBV5-1 and TRBJ2-2, with 9 bases fitting TRBD2. V dropped 0 bases and J dropped 8; count of bases not matched to a gene: 8. In germline, CDR1 is SGHRS, CDR2 YFSETQ. CDR3 length equals 16 residues. CDR3 in amino acids: CASSLGTVAGAGELFF. The CDR3 DNA is TGCGCCAGCAGCTTGGGTACGGTAGCGGGAGCTGGGGAGCTGTTTTTT.

This clonotype showed up many times. The chain joins TRBV12-3 or TRBV12-4 to TRBJ2-7, with a possible D match to TRBD2 (6 bases). V was cut by 3 bases and J by 5 bases, with 17 bases left in between. The CDR3 is 15 amino acids. The CDR3 here is CASSFSEGSIHEQYF. CDR3 bases: TGTGCCAGCAGTTTCTCGGAGGGAAGCATCCACGAGCAGTACTTC.

This chain joins TRBV28 and TRBJ1-4; TRBD1 agrees at 7 bases. This CDR3 region has 15 residues. J lost 0 bases, V lost 10 bases, and 8 bases had no gene match. Germline V gene sequence: CDR1 MDHEN, CDR2 SYDVKM. The DNA of the CDR3 is TGTGCCATATGGGACAGAGACTCAACTAATGAAAAACTGTTTTTT. As protein: CAIWDRDSTNEKLFF. The full variable domain, with the rest looked up from reference TRBV28 and TRBJ1-4, is DVKVTQSSRYLVKRTGEKVFLECVQDMDHENMFWYRQDPGLGLRLIYFSYDVKMKEKGDIPEGYSVSREKKERFSLILESASTNQTSMYLCAIWDRDSTNEKLFFGSGTQLSVL.

This clonotype was counted ten times or more. The V and J genes are TRBV7-9 and TRBJ1-1; D is possibly TRBD1 (6 bases). This CDR3 comprises 15 residues. Trimming pared 1 base from V and 2 bases from J, leaving 11 bases between. Per germline, CDR1 SEHNR and CDR2 FQNEAQ (reference sequence). The CDR3 DNA reads TGTGCCAGCAGCTTAGGGGGGGCCCCTAACACTGAAGCTTTCTTT. Its protein product is CASSLGGAPNTEAFF.

This clonotype has more than one count but fewer than ten. The chain joins TRBV20-1 to TRBJ2-3; the D call may be TRBD1 or TRBD2 (5 bases each). Deletions cut 0 bases from V and 3 bases from J, with 25 bases between. Germline V CDR1 and CDR2: DFQATT, SNEGSKA (reference sequence). The CDR3 has 19 amino acids. The CDR3 region is CSARDPTGRVTSSTDTQYF. The CDR3 DNA is TGCAGTGCTAGAGACCCGACGGGACGGGTAACTTCTTCTACAGATACGCAGTATTTT.

This clonotype turned up a few times. V and J are TRBV20-1 and TRBJ1-3; D remains unclear. V was cut by 5 bases and J by 3 bases, with 11 bases left in between. CDR1 and CDR2 (germline): DFQATT, SNEGSKA (reference sequence). This CDR3 has 13 amino acids. This chain's CDR3 is CSAVNAGGNTIYF. CDR3 nucleotides: TGCAGTGCTGTTAATGCCGGTGGAAACACCATATATTTT.

The table lists this clonotype with a few counts. The V gene is TRBV2, the J gene TRBJ1-6; D ambiguous. V lost 4 bases, J lost 7 bases, and 8 bases lay in between. The CDR3 length is 13 residues. Germline V lookup: CDR1 SNHLY, CDR2 FYNNEI. Written as DNA, the CDR3 is TGTGCCAGCAGTGGTTACAACAATTCACCCCTCCACTTT. This translates into CASSGYNNSPLHF.

In its sample, this clonotype was seen many times. The chain combines TRBV2 with TRBJ1-4; D gene ambiguous. Trimming stripped 4 bases from V and 8 bases from J, with 14 bases between. The CDR3 length is 14 residues. Germline CDR1 and CDR2: SNHLY and FYNNEI. The CDR3 here is CASSAGLSEEKLFF. CDR3 sequence (DNA): TGTGCCAGCAGTGCCGGCCTGTCGGAGGAAAAACTGTTTTTT.

This clonotype was seen ten or more times. The rearrangement links TRBV12-3 or TRBV12-4 to TRBJ2-5, with D maybe TRBD1 (5 bases). Trimming cost V 4 bases and J 2 bases, with 11 bases left between them. This CDR3 is 14 amino acids long. The CDR3 reads CASSYDRSQETQYF. Written as DNA, the CDR3 is TGTGCCAGCAGTTACGACAGATCTCAAGAGACCCAGTACTTC.

This clonotype appeared many times. The chain joins TRBV20-1 to TRBJ1-2; no clear D. Between the trimmed V and J ends, which lost 0 bases and 8 bases, there was a span of 7 bases. The CDR3 length is 11 residues. Germline CDR1 reads DFQATT; CDR2 reads SNEGSKA (reference sequence). CDR3 amino acids: CSAREGSGYTF. CDR3 DNA sequence: TGCAGTGCTAGAGAAGGAAGCGGCTACACCTTC.

The V call is TRBV7-3, the J call TRBJ2-6, with unresolved D. Germline V gene lookup returns CDR1 SGHTA and CDR2 FQGTGA. This CDR3 has 16 amino acids. V lost 6 bases, J lost 0 bases, and 12 bases lay in between. CDR3 protein: CASRPSSGSGANVLTF. CDR3 DNA: TGTGCCAGCAGGCCATCCTCAGGCTCTGGGGCCAACGTCCTGACTTTC. Full variable domain (outside the CDR3, taken from reference TRBV7-3 and TRBJ2-6): GAGVSQTPSNKVTEKGKYVELRCDPISGHTALYWYRQSLGQGPEFLIYFQGTGAADDSGLPNDRFFAVRPEGSVSTLKIQRTERGDSAVYLCASRPSSGSGANVLTFGAGSRLTVL.

In this sample, this clonotype turned up many times. The rearrangement links TRBV28 to TRBJ1-1; 7 nucleotides agree with TRBD1. J lost 0 bases, V lost 7 bases, and 8 bases had no gene match. Germline V gene sequence: CDR1 MDHEN, CDR2 SYDVKM. There are 15 residues in the CDR3. In DNA, the CDR3 is TGTGCCAGCACCGTTGGACAGGACCTGAACACTGAAGCTTTCTTT. This codes for CASTVGQDLNTEAFF.

This clonotype came up many times. J is TRBJ1-1 and V is TRBV3-1; unclear D gene. This CDR3 spans 14 amino acids. The germline gives CDR1 LGHDT, CDR2 YNNKEL (reference sequence). V was trimmed by 3 bases and J by 0 bases, leaving 8 bases between them. This chain's CDR3 is CASSQGGMNTEAFF. The CDR3 DNA reads TGTGCCAGCAGCCAGGGAGGTATGAACACTGAAGCTTTCTTT.

At least ten counts were recorded for this clonotype. V is TRBV7-3 and J is TRBJ2-1; D uncertain. V lost 5 bases to trimming and J lost 0 bases, with 23 bases between them. The CDR3 is 19 residues long. Germline lookup yields CDR1 SGHTA and CDR2 FQGTGA. CDR3 in amino acids: CASSPIYGTSHSSYNEQFF. The CDR3 DNA follows: TGTGCCAGCAGCCCGATATATGGTACCAGCCATAGCTCCTACAATGAGCAGTTCTTC. The whole variable domain, filled in from reference TRBV7-3 and TRBJ2-1, reads GAGVSQTPSNKVTEKGKYVELRCDPISGHTALYWYRQSLGQGPEFLIYFQGTGAADDSGLPNDRFFAVRPEGSVSTLKIQRTERGDSAVYLCASSPIYGTSHSSYNEQFFGPGTRLTVL.

The gene calls are TRBV6-1 and TRBJ1-5; 7 nucleotides line up with TRBD1. Losses at the gene ends were 7 bases for V and 6 bases for J; bases not matched to a gene: 6. The CDR3 loop spans 13 amino acids. Germline CDR1 MNHNS, CDR2 SASEGT. The CDR3 nucleotides read TGTGCCAGCAAAGACAGGGATGTTCAGCCCCAGCATTTT. It translates to CASKDRDVQPQHF.

This clonotype was counted at least ten times. The chain couples TRBV7-9 to TRBJ2-3; unclear D gene. V gave up 5 bases and J gave up 4 bases, with 19 bases separating them. The CDR3 totals 16 residues. Germline lookup yields CDR1 SEHNR and CDR2 FQNEAQ (reference sequence). The CDR3 DNA follows: TGTGCCAGCAGCCCCCTCGGGCTAGGTAGCCCAGATACGCAGTATTTT. As protein: CASSPLGLGSPDTQYF.

This chain connects TRBV9 to TRBJ2-7, with D possibly being TRBD2 (6 bases). The germline CDR1 and CDR2 sequences are SGDLS and YYNGEE. CDR3 length: 14 amino acids. V was pared by 4 bases and J by 4 bases, with 15 bases between. CDR3 DNA: TGTGCCAGCAGCAGACACGGAGGGGAATACGAGCAGTACTTC. It yields the protein CASSRHGGEYEQYF.

In this sample, this clonotype turned up many times. The rearrangement joins TRBV28 to TRBJ2-1, with no clear D. From germline, CDR1 is MDHEN and CDR2 SYDVKM. The CDR3 covers 13 residues. V was clipped by 4 bases and J by 9 bases, with 13 bases between them. CDR3: CASSSQLAGEQFF. In DNA, the CDR3 is TGTGCCAGCAGTTCCCAGTTAGCAGGTGAGCAGTTCTTC.